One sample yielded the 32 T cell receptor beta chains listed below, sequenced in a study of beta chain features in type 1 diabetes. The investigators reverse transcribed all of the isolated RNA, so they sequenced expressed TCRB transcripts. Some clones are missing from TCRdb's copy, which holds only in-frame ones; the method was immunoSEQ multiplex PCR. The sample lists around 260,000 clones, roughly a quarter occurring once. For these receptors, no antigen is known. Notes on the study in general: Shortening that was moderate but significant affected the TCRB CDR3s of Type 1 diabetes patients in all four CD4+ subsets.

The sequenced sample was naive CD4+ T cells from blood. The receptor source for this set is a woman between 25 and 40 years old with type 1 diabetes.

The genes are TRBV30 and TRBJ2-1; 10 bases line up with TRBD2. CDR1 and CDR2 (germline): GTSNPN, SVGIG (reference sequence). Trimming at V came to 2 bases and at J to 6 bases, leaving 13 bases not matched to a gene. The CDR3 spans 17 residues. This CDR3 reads CAWSSSRASGSPNEQFF. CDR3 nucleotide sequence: TGTGCCTGGAGTTCAAGTAGGGCTAGCGGGAGTCCCAATGAGCAGTTCTTC. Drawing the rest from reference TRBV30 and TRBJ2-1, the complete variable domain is SQTIHQWPATLVQPVGSPLSLECTVEGTSNPNLYWYRQAAGRGLQLLFYSVGIGQISSEVPQNLSASRPQDRQFILSSKKLLLSDSGFYLCAWSSSRASGSPNEQFFGPGTRLTVL.

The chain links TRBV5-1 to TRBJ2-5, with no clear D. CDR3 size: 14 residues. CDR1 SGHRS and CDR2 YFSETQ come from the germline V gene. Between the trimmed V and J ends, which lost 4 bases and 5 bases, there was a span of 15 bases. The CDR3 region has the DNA TGCGCCAGCAGCGCGGAAGTTGCCGGGGAGACCCAGTACTTC. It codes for CASSAEVAGETQYF.

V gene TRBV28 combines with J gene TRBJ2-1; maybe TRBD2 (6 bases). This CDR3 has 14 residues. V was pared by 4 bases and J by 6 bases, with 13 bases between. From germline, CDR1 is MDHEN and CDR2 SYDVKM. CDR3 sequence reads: CASSWSSVGNEQFF. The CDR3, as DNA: TGTGCCAGCAGTTGGTCTAGCGTCGGCAATGAGCAGTTCTTC.

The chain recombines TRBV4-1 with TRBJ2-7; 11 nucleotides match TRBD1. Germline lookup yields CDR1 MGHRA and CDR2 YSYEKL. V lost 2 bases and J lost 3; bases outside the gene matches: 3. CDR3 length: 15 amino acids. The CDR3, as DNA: TGCGCCAGCAGCCAACCGGGACAGGGGGTCTACGAGCAGTACTTC. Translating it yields CASSQPGQGVYEQYF.

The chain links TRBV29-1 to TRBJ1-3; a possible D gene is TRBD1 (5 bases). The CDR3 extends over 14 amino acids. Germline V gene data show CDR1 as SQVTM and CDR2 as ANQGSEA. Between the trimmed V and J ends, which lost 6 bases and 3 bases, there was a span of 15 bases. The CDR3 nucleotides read TGCAGCGTAGGGGACTGGGACTTTGGAAACACCATATATTTT. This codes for CSVGDWDFGNTIYF.

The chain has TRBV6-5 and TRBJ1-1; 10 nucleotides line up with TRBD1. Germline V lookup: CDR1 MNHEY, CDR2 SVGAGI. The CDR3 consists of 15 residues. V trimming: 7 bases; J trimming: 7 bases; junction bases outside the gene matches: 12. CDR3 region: CASTLRDRGLSEAFF. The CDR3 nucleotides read TGTGCCAGCACCTTACGGGACAGGGGCTTAAGTGAAGCTTTCTTT.

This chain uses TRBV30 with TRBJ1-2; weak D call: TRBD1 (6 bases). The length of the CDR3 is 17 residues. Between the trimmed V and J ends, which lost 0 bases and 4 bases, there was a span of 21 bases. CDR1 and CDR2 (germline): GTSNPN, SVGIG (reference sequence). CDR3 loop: CAWSVRLLTGNFYGYTF. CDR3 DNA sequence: TGTGCCTGGAGTGTACGTCTTTTAACAGGGAACTTCTATGGCTACACCTTC.

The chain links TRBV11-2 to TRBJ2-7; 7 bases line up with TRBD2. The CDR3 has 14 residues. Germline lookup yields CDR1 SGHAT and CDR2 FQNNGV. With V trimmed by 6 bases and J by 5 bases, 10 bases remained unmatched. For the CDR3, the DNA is TGTGCCAGCAGTCGAAGCGGGATAGTCCACGAGCAGTACTTC. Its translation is CASSRSGIVHEQYF.

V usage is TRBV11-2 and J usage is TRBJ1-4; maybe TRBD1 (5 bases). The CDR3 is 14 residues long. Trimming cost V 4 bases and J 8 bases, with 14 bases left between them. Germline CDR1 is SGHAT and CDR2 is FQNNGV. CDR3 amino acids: CASSSIRRGEKLFF. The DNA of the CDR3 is TGTGCCAGCAGCTCGATTCGGCGGGGGGAAAAACTGTTTTTT.

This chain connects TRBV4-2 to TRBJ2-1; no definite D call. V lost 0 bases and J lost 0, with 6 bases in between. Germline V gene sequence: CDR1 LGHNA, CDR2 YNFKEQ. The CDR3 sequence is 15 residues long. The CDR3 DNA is TGTGCCAGCAGCCAAGAAGAGAGCTCCTACAATGAGCAGTTCTTC. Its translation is CASSQEESSYNEQFF.

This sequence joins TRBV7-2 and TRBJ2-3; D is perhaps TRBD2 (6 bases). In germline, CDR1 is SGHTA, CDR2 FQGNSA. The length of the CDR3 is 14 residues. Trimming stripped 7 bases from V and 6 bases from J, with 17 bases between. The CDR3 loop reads CASIPTPGSDTQYF. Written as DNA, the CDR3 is TGTGCCAGCATCCCCACCCCCGGGAGCGATACGCAGTATTTT.

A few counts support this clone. CDR3 loop: CASSPQGGYEQYF. As DNA, the CDR3 is TGTGCCAGCAGCCCCCAGGGGGGCTACGAGCAGTACTTC. The chain uses TRBV7-6 and TRBJ2-7; D might be TRBD1 (7 bases). CDR3 length equals 13 residues. With 5 bases removed from V and 3 bases from J, the gap between germline ends came to 11 bases. CDR1 SGHVS and CDR2 FNYEAQ come from the germline V gene. Filled out from reference TRBV7-6 and TRBJ2-7, the complete variable domain reads GAGVSQSPRYKVTKRGQDVALRCDPISGHVSLYWYRQALGQGPEFLTYFNYEAQQDKSGLPNDRFSAERPEGSISTLTIQRTEQRDSAMYRCASSPQGGYEQYFGPGTRLTVT.

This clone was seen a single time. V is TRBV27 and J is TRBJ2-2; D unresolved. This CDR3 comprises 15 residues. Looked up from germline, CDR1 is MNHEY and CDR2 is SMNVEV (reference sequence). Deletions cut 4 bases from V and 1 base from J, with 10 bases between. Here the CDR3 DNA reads TGTGCCAGCAGTTCCACCCCAGGGAACACCGGGGAGCTGTTTTTT. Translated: CASSSTPGNTGELFF.

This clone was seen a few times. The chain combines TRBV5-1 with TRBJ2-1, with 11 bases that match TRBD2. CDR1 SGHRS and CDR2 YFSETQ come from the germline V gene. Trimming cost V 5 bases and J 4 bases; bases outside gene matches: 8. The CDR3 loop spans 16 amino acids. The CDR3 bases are TGCGCCAGCAGTTTGCAGACTAGCGGGACATACAATGAGCAGTTCTTC. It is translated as CASSLQTSGTYNEQFF.

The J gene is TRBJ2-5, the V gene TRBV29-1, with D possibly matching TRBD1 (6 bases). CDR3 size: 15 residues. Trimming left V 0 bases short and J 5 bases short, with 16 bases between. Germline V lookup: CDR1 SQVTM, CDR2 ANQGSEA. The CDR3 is CSVEDLSGVGETQYF. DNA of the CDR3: TGCAGCGTTGAAGATTTGTCAGGGGTTGGGGAGACCCAGTACTTC.

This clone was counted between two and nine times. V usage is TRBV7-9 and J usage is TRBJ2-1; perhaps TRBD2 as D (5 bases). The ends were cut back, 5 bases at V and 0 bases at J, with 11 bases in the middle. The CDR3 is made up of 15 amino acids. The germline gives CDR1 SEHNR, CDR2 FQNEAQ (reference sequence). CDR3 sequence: CASSPSWSSYNEQFF. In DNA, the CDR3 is TGTGCCAGCAGCCCTAGCTGGAGCTCCTACAATGAGCAGTTCTTC.

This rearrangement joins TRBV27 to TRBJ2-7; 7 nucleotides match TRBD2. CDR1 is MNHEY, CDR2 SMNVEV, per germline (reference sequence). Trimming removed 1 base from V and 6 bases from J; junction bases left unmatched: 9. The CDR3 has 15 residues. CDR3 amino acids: CASSLWTGGLGEQYF. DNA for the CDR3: TGTGCCAGCAGTTTATGGACGGGAGGACTAGGCGAGCAGTACTTC.

CDR3 protein: CASTRDGRGANVLTF. Here the CDR3 DNA reads TGCGCCAGCACCCGCGATGGGAGGGGGGCCAACGTCCTGACTTTC. The chain joins TRBV5-1 to TRBJ2-6; perhaps TRBD2 as D (6 bases). Germline V gene data show CDR1 as SGHRS and CDR2 as YFSETQ. V was clipped by 6 bases and J by 4 bases, with 14 bases between them. CDR3 length: 15 residues.

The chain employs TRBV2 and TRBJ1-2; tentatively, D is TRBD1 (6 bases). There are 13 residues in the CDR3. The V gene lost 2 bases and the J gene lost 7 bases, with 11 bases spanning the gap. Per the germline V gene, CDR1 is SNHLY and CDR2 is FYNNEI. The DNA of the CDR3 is TGTGCCAGCAGTGAAACAGGGCGAGGTGGCTACACCTTC. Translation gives CASSETGRGGYTF.

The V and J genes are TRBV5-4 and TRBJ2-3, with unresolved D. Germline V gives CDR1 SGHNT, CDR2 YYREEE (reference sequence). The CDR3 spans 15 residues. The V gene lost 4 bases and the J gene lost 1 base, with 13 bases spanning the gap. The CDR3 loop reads CASSQDGPGTDTQYF. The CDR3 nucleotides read TGTGCCAGCAGCCAAGATGGGCCCGGCACAGATACGCAGTATTTT.

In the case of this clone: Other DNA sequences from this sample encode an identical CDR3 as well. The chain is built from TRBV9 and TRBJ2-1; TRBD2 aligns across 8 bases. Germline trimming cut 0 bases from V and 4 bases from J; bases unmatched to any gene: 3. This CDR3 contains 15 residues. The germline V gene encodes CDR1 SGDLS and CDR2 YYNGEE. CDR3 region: CASSVVAGPYNEQFF. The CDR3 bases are TGTGCCAGCAGCGTAGTAGCGGGGCCATACAATGAGCAGTTCTTC. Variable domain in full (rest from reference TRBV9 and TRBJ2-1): DSGVTQTPKHLITATGQRVTLRCSPRSGDLSVYWYQQSLDQGLQFLIQYYNGEERAKGNILERFSAQQFPDLHSELNLSSLELGDSALYFCASSVVAGPYNEQFFGPGTRLTVL.

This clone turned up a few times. CDR3 sequence: CASSLVSGTTQETQYF. DNA for the CDR3: TGTGCCAGCAGCTTGGTTTCCGGGACTACCCAAGAGACCCAGTACTTC. The chain joins TRBV5-6 to TRBJ2-5; 7 nucleotides line up with TRBD2. Trimming took 0 bases from V and 1 from J; bases not matched to a gene: 6. The CDR3 spans 16 residues. Germline CDR1 reads SGHDT; CDR2 reads YYEEEE.

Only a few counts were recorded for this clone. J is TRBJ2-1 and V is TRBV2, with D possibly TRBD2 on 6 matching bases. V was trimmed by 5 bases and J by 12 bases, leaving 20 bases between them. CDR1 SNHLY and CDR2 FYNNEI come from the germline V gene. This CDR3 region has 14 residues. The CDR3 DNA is TGTGCCAGCAGTAGTCTAGCGAGGGCGGCGGGGCAGTTCTTC. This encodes CASSSLARAAGQFF.

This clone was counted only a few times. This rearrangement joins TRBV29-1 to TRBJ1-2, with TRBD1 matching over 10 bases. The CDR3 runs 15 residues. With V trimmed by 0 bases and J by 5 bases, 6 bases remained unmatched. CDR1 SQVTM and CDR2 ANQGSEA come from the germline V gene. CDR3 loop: CSVEDLAGQGYGYTF. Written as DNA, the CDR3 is TGCAGCGTTGAAGACCTGGCGGGACAGGGGTATGGCTACACCTTC.

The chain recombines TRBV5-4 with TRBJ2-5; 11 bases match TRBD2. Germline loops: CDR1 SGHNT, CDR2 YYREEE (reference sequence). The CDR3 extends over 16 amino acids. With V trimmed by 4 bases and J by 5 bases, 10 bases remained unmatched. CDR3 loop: CASSTLLAGVMETQYF. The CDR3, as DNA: TGTGCCAGCAGCACGTTACTAGCGGGAGTGATGGAGACCCAGTACTTC.

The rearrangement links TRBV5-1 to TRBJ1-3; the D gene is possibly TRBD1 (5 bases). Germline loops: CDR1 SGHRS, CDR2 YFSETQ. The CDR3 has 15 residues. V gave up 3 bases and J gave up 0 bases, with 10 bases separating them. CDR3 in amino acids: CASSYDSSSGNTIYF. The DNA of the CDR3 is TGCGCCAGCAGCTACGACAGTAGCTCTGGAAACACCATATATTTT.

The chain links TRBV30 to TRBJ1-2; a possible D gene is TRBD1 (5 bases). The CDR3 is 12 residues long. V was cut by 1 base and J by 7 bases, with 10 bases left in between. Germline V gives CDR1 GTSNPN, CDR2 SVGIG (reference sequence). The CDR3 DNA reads TGTGCCTGGAGTGGGCAGGGCGGTGGCTACACCTTC. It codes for CAWSGQGGGYTF.

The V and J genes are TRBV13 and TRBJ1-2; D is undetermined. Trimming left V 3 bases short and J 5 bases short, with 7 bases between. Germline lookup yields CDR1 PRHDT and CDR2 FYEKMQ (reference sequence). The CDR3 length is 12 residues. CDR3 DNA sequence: TGTGCCAGCAGCTTCGGAGGATATGGCTACACCTTC. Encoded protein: CASSFGGYGYTF.

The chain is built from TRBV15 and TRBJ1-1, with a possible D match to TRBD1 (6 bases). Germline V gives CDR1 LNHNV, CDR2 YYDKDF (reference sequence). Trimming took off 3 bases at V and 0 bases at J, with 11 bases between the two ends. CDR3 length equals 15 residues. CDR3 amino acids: CATSSGGGVNTEAFF. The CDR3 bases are TGTGCCACCAGCAGCGGAGGGGGGGTGAACACTGAAGCTTTCTTT.

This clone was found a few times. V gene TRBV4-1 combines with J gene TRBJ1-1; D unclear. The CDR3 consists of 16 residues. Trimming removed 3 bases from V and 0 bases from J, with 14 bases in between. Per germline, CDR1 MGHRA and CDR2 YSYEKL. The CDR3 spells CASSHGLGGLNTEAFF. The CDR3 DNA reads TGCGCCAGCAGCCATGGTCTAGGAGGACTGAACACTGAAGCTTTCTTT.

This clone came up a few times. As DNA, the CDR3 is TGTGCCAGTAGTCTCCGACATCCGGGAGGAGAGACCCAGTACTTC. Translation: CASSLRHPGGETQYF. This chain connects TRBV19 to TRBJ2-5, with 7 bases identical to TRBD2. This CDR3 is 15 amino acids long. Trimming cost V 5 bases and J 4 bases; bases outside gene matches: 10. Germline-derived CDR1 and CDR2 are LNHDA and SQIVND (reference sequence).

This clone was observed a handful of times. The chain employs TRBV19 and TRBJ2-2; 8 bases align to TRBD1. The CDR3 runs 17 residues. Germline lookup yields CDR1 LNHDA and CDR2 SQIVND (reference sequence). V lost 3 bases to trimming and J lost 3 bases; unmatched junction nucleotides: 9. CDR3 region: CASSIRTGFDDTGELFF. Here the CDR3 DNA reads TGTGCCAGTAGTATCCGGACAGGGTTTGATGACACCGGGGAGCTGTTTTTT.